This TCR beta chain was observed in a study of blood T cell repertoires in COVID-19. Overall study context: Collection of acute and convalescent COVID-19 samples took place in the United States, Italy and Spain. Sources were T cells, B-cell-depleted T cells, or PBMCs; the material itself was cDNA or gDNA.

The CDR3 runs to 16 residues. V lost 0 bases and J lost 8; bases outside the gene matches: 8. Germline values: CDR1 SGHAT, CDR2 FQNNGV. As processed by the authors: It was from reference gene primer amplification that nucleated cell counts were estimated. The protocol was immunoSEQ multiplex PCR, while the TCRdb copy is restricted to in-frame clones and leaves out a portion. The V and J calls and the clone size are those of that table, but D and trimming were determined from the DNA. The table shows approximately 150,000 clones, with around four fifths occurring only once. This receptor was identified in a woman between 65 and 79 years old who had recovered from COVID-19. This chain joins TRBV11-2 and TRBJ2-1; 9 bases match TRBD2. The specimen sequenced was peripheral blood. The CDR3 nucleotides read TGTGCCAGCAGCTTAGATAATCCGGGACTAGCCCATGAGCAGTTCTTC. Protein: CASSLDNPGLAHEQFF.